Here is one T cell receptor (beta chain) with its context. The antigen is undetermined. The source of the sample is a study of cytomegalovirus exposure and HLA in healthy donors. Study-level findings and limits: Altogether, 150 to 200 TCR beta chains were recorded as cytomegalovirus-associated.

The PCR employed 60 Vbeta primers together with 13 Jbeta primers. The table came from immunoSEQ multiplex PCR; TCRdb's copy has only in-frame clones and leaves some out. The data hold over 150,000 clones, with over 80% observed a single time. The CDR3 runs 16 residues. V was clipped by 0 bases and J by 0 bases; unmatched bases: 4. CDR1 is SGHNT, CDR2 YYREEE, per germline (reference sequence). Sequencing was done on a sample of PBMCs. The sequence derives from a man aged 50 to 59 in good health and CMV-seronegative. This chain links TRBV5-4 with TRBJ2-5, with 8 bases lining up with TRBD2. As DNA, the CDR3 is TGTGCCAGCAGCTTGGGTGCGGGAGGATACCAAGAGACCCAGTACTTC. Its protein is CASSLGAGGYQETQYF.